Sequencing of this T cell receptor (beta chain) was carried out in a study of cytomegalovirus exposure and HLA in healthy donors. Whole-study results and caveats: Later, TCR association rates were found to vary by HLA locus, highest for DRB1 and lowest for HLA-C.

It was with 60 Vbeta and 13 Jbeta primers that the PCR ran. Here immunoSEQ multiplex PCR was the method, and the copy in TCRdb shows in-frame clones only, minus some. The sample lists about 160,000 clones; just under 75% were seen once. CDR3 length: 16 amino acids. The germline gives CDR1 PRHDT, CDR2 FYEKMQ (reference sequence). V trimming: 4 bases; J trimming: 5 bases; junction bases outside the gene matches: 8. On this clone: Its target is unknown.

This clonotype was obtained from a woman aged 18 to 35 in good health and CMV-seronegative. Sequenced material: PBMCs. The rearrangement uses TRBV13 and TRBJ2-1; TRBD2 agrees at 10 bases. In DNA, the CDR3 is TGTGCCAGCAGCTCGGGGAGGACTAGCGGAAACAATGAGCAGTTCTTC. Its protein product is CASSSGRTSGNNEQFF.